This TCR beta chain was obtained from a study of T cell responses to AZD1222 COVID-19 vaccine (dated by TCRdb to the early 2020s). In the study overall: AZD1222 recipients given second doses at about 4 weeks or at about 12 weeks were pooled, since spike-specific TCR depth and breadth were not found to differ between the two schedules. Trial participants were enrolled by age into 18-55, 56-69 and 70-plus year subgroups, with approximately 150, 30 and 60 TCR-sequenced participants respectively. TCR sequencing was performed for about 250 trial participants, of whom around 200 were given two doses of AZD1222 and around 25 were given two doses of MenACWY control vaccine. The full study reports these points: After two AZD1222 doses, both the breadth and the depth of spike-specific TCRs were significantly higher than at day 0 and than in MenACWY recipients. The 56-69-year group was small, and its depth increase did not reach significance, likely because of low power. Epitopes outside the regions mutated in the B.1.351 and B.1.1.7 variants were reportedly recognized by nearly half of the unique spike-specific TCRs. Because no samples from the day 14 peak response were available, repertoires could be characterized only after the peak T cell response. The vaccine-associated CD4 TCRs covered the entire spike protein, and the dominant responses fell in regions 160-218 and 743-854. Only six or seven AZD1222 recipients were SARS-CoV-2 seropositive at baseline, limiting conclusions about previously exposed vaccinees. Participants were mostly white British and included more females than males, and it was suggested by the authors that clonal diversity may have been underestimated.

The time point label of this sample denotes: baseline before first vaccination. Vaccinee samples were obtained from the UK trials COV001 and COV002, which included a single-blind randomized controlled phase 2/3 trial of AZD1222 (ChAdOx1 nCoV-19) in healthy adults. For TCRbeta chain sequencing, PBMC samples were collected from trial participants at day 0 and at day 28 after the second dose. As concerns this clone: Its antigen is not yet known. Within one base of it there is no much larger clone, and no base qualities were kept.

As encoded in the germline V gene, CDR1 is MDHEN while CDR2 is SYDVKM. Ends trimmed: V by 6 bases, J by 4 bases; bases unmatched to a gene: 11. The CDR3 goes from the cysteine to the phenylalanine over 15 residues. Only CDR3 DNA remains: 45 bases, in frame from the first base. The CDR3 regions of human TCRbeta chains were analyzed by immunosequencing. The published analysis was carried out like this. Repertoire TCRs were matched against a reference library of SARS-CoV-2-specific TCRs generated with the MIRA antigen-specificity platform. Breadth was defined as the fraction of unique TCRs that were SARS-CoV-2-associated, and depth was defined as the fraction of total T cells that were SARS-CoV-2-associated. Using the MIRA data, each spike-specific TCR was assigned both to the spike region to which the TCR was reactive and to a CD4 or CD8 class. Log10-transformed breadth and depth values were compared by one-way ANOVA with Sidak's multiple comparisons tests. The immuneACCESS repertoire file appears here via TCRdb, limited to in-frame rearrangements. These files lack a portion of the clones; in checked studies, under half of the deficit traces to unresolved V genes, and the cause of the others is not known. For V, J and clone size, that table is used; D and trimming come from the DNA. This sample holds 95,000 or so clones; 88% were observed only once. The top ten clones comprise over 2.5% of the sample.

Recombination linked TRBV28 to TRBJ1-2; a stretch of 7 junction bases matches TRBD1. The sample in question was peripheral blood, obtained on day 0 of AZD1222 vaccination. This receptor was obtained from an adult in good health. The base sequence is TGTGCCAGCAGGCCCACCACCGGGACAGCCTATGGCTACACCTTC. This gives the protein CASRPTTGTAYGYTF.